These T cell receptor beta chains were read from a single sample in a study of T-cell memory formation after mild COVID-19. TCRdb re-derived calls from the 5' RACE reads in MiXCR, one entry per CDR3 protein. Found here are about 260,000 distinct CDR3 sequences, roughly 17% of them singletons; the top ten hold around 21%. The sequencing sample was made of PBMCs or a T cell subset sorted from them (not recorded which). The receptors shown here come from a man aged 18 to 29 who had mild COVID-19 (a few samples of this study predate the infection). Cell type and time point are not known. CDR3s include the opening cysteine and the closing phenylalanine or tryptophan. The D gene is left open where the match is weak. The listing skips clone size in some rows; elsewhere it reads once, few, many or a size class.

CDR3	DNA	size	V	J	D
CASSDLNGGEETQYF	TGTGCCAGCAGCGACCTTAATGGCGGGGAAGAGACCCAGTACTTC	few	TRBV7-2	TRBJ2-5	.
CASSSQGAQSTEAFF	TGTGCCAGCAGCTCACAGGGGGCGCAGAGCACTGAAGCTTTCTTT	few	TRBV14	TRBJ1-1	TRBD1
CASSHKHREAYEQYF	TGCGCCAGCAGCCATAAACACAGGGAAGCCTACGAGCAGTACTTC	.	TRBV4-3	TRBJ2-7	.
CASSVSGRVNTGELFF	TGTGCCAGCAGCGTTTCGGGACGGGTAAACACCGGGGAGCTGTTTTTT	.	TRBV9	TRBJ2-2	.
CSASLGGRDYGYTF	TGCAGTGCTAGTCTGGGGGGTAGGGACTATGGCTACACCTTC	few	TRBV20-1	TRBJ1-2	.
CASTTSDGATEAFF	TGTGCCAGCACCACCTCAGACGGAGCCACTGAAGCTTTCTTT	.	TRBV6-6	TRBJ1-1	.
CASSYSLTSGDQETQYF	TGTGCCAGCAGTTACTCCCTGACTAGCGGGGACCAAGAGACCCAGTACTTC	few	TRBV6-5	TRBJ2-5	TRBD2
CASSKGRSYNEQFF	TGTGCCAGCAGCAAAGGTCGCTCTTACAATGAGCAGTTCTTC	.	TRBV21-1	TRBJ2-1	.
CASQQLAYNSPLHF	TGTGCCAGCCAGCAGTTAGCCTATAATTCACCCCTCCACTTT	.	TRBV27	TRBJ1-6	.
CASSAQGGNTEAFF	TGTGCCAGCAGTGCCCAGGGGGGGAACACTGAAGCTTTCTTT	many	TRBV6-1	TRBJ1-1	TRBD1
CASSAGTIDGTRDNEQFF	TGTGCCAGCAGTGCCGGCACGATCGATGGGACTAGGGACAATGAGCAGTTCTTC	.	TRBV2	TRBJ2-1	TRBD2
CASSLYKGEAFF	TGTGCCAGCAGCTTATACAAGGGTGAAGCTTTCTTT	few	TRBV7-9	TRBJ1-1	.
CASSLDGGNEAFF	TGTGCCAGCAGCTTAGATGGCGGAAACGAAGCTTTCTTT	.	TRBV7-3	TRBJ1-1	.
CASSTDWHPYNEQFF	TGTGCCAGCAGCACCGACTGGCACCCCTACAATGAGCAGTTCTTC	many	TRBV7-2	TRBJ2-1	.
CASSLDPHGLAGGDSTDTQYF	TGTGCCAGCAGCTTAGATCCCCACGGACTAGCGGGGGGGGACAGCACAGATACGCAGTATTTT	few	TRBV11-2	TRBJ2-3	TRBD2
CAAGSDEQFF	TGTGCGGCGGGAAGTGATGAGCAGTTCTTC	.	TRBV30	TRBJ2-1	.